These 15 T cell receptor beta chains were sequenced from one sample in a study of T cell clonality in common variable immunodeficiency. General study findings and limits: In common variable immunodeficiency, TCR beta chains reportedly carried fewer deletions and N-nucleotide insertions.

Generated by immunoSEQ multiplex PCR, the TCRdb table keeps only in-frame clones and is missing some. The sample was found to contain about 28,000 clones, and every one recurs. Their recognized antigens are unknown. Input material: peripheral blood mononuclear cells. The receptors here all came from a human donor with common variable immunodeficiency.

This clone appeared a few times. The read finishes 3 residues shy of the CDR3 end, and the germline J gene is used to complete it. The chain combines TRBV7-2 with TRBJ1-2; a possible D gene is TRBD1 (6 bases). This CDR3 spans 14 amino acids. Trimming cost V 3 bases and J 3 bases, with 11 bases left between them. Germline CDR1 SGHTA, CDR2 FQGNSA. CDR3 protein: CASSFNRAYYGYTF. CDR3 DNA, as far as it was read: TGTGCCAGCAGCTTTAACAGGGCGTACTATGGC.

In this sample, this clone turned up a few times. From the germline J gene comes the end of the CDR3, since the read stops 3 residues before it. The chain employs TRBV2 and TRBJ2-5; 7 bases line up with TRBD1. CDR1 and CDR2 from the germline V gene are SNHLY and FYNNEI. The CDR3 has 16 residues. The V and J ends lost 1 base and 5 bases, in that order; junction bases with no gene match: 10. The DNA read from the CDR3 is TGTGCCAGCAGTGAAGTACGCGAGGACAGGAAGGAGACC. As protein: CASSEVREDRKET. Given in full, the CDR3 is CASSEVREDRKETQYF.

This clone was counted ten times or more. The CDR3 goes on 3 residues after the read ends, and that part is filled in from the germline J gene. The chain is built from TRBV30 and TRBJ2-7, with D perhaps TRBD1 or TRBD2 (5 bases each). Trimming removed 0 bases at V and 3 bases at J, with 15 bases between. CDR3 length: 15 amino acids. Germline V gene lookup returns CDR1 GTSNPN and CDR2 SVGIG (reference sequence). The CDR3 region is CAWSVRGAAVYEQYF. CDR3 DNA, as far as it was read: TGTGCCTGGAGTGTAAGAGGGGCGGCCGTCTACGAG. The variable domain in full, completed from reference TRBV30 and TRBJ2-7, reads SQTIHQWPATLVQPVGSPLSLECTVEGTSNPNLYWYRQAAGRGLQLLFYSVGIGQISSEVPQNLSASRPQDRQFILSSKKLLLSDSGFYLCAWSVRGAAVYEQYFGPGTRLTVT.

This clone has at least ten counts. Coverage ceases 3 residues before the CDR3 finishes, and the germline J gene fills in the end. The chain links TRBV2 to TRBJ1-6; D not resolved. Per germline, CDR1 SNHLY and CDR2 FYNNEI. With 4 bases removed from V and 8 bases from J, the gap between germline ends came to 9 bases. This CDR3 contains 13 residues. The CDR3 region is CASSGPKDSPLHF. Incomplete CDR3 DNA: TGTGCCAGCAGTGGGCCGAAGGATTCACCC.

This clone was detected many times. The CDR3 sequence is CASSQGLSQVNQPQHF. CDR3 bases read: TGCGCCAGCAGCCAAGGGTTAAGTCAGGTTAATCAGCCC. V is TRBV4-1 and J is TRBJ1-5, with D unresolved. The read terminates 3 residues before the CDR3 end, so the remaining end is supplied by the germline J gene. The length of the CDR3 is 16 residues. The V and J ends lost 1 base and 4 bases respectively, with 14 bases between them. Per the germline V gene, CDR1 is MGHRA and CDR2 is YSYEKL.

Ten or more counts support this clone. The read terminates 3 residues before the CDR3 end, so the remaining end is supplied by the germline J gene. The chain links TRBV5-4 to TRBJ1-2; 7 bases fit TRBD1. The CDR3 has 12 residues. CDR1 is SGHNT, CDR2 YYREEE, per germline (reference sequence). The sequenced part of the CDR3 DNA is TGTGCCAGCAGCTTTTCAGGGGGAGGC. It is translated as CASSFSGGG. The whole CDR3 is CASSFSGGGYTF. The whole variable domain, remainder taken from reference TRBV5-4 and TRBJ1-2, is ETGVTQSPTHLIKTRGQQVTLRCSSQSGHNTVSWYQQALGQGPQFIFQYYREEENGRGNFPPRFSGLQFPNYSSELNVNALELDDSALYLCASSFSGGGYTFGSGTRLTVV.

This clone was recorded a few times. The read is 3 residues too short to cover the CDR3 end, so that end is filled in from the germline J gene. The chain links TRBV18 to TRBJ1-2, with 12 bases identical to TRBD1. There are 17 residues in the CDR3. Germline lookup yields CDR1 KGHSH and CDR2 LQKENI. V shed 3 bases and J 2 bases; nucleotides not matched to a gene: 7. This chain's CDR3 is CASSPGTGGARNYGYTF. The sequenced part of the CDR3 DNA is TGTGCCAGCTCACCCGGGACAGGGGGCGCTCGGAACTATGGC.

In regard to this clone: The read gets to within 3 residues of the CDR3 end, and the germline J gene fills in the rest. The chain has TRBV5-6 and TRBJ2-7, with TRBD1 identical over 9 bases. J gave up 4 bases and V 6 bases, and 8 bases lay outside the gene matches. The CDR3 runs 14 residues. CDR1 SGHDT and CDR2 YYEEEE come from the germline V gene. CDR3 DNA, as far as it was read: TGTGCCAGCAAGCGGGACAGGGAGTTTTACGAG. Translation: CASKRDREFYE. The entire CDR3 protein is CASKRDREFYEQYF.

The CDR3 region is CASSLQGGAGQPQHF. Partial CDR3 DNA: TGTGCCAGCAGCTTGCAAGGGGGCGCGGGACAGCCC. The chain carries TRBV7-2 and TRBJ1-5; 7 bases map to TRBD1. From the germline J gene comes the end of the CDR3, since the read stops 3 residues before it. The ends lost 3 bases at V and 7 bases at J; junction bases unmatched: 9. Germline V gene data show CDR1 as SGHTA and CDR2 as FQGNSA. The CDR3 length is 15 residues.

Ten or more counts support this clone. Read coverage stops 3 residues before the CDR3 terminus; the germline J gene supplies the remainder. The chain couples TRBV2 to TRBJ2-3, with D unclear. The CDR3 runs to 15 residues. Germline CDR1 is SNHLY and CDR2 is FYNNEI. V lost 7 bases and J lost 1, with 15 bases in between. CDR3 loop: CASNHLMFRTDTQYF. The part of the CDR3 DNA that was read is TGTGCCAGCAACCACCTAATGTTTCGCACAGATACG.

This clone came up a few times. Read data end 3 residues before the CDR3 end; the end is taken from the germline J gene. This chain connects TRBV18 to TRBJ1-3; 10 bases are a match to TRBD1. CDR3 length equals 16 residues. The trim removed 6 bases at V and 8 bases at J, leaving 13 bases unmatched. The germline gives CDR1 KGHSH, CDR2 LQKENI. This CDR3 is CASSRLPDRGRDTIYF. CDR3 bases read: TGTGCCAGCTCGCGTCTTCCGGACAGGGGGAGAGACACC.

As concerns this clone: The read terminates 3 residues ahead of where the CDR3 ends, so the germline J gene completes it. The chain carries TRBV11-2 and TRBJ2-2, with D possibly matching TRBD1 (5 bases). This CDR3 comprises 14 residues. V gave up 0 bases and J gave up 5 bases, with 7 bases separating them. CDR1 SGHAT and CDR2 FQNNGV come from the germline V gene. This CDR3 reads CASSLDAGTGELFF. CDR3 bases read: TGTGCCAGCAGCTTAGATGCAGGGACCGGGGAG.

In the case of this clone: From the germline J gene comes the end of the CDR3, since the read stops 3 residues before it. The chain combines TRBV2 with TRBJ2-2; 11 positions match TRBD2. J lost 2 bases, V lost 9 bases, and 5 bases had no gene match. Germline lookup yields CDR1 SNHLY and CDR2 FYNNEI. There are 15 residues in the CDR3. The CDR3 spells CASTGLADNTGELFF. CDR3 bases read: TGTGCCAGTACGGGACTAGCGGACAACACCGGGGAG. The entire variable domain, with the rest obtained from reference TRBV2 and TRBJ2-2, is as follows: EPEVTQTPSHQVTQMGQEVILRCVPISNHLYFYWYRQILGQKVEFLVSFYNNEISEKSEIFDDQFSVERPDGSNFTLKIRSTKLEDSAMYFCASTGLADNTGELFFGEGSRLTVL.

With respect to this clone: The CDR3 goes on 3 residues after the read ends, and that part is filled in from the germline J gene. V usage is TRBV2 and J usage is TRBJ2-2; TRBD2 matches 10 bases. CDR3 length: 16 amino acids. CDR1 is SNHLY, CDR2 FYNNEI, per germline. V trimming: 4 bases; J trimming: 2 bases; junction bases outside the gene matches: 4. Here the CDR3 reads CASSGVAGGNTGELFF. Partial CDR3 DNA: TGTGCCAGCAGTGGGGTAGCGGGGGGTAACACCGGGGAG.

This clone was seen a few times. Incomplete CDR3 DNA: TGTGCCAGCAGCTTAGCCGTTGAGGGTGGC. Amino acids: CASSLAVEGG. The whole CDR3 protein reads CASSLAVEGGYTF. The rearrangement uses TRBV7-2 and TRBJ1-2, with no clear D. The read ends 3 residues shy of where the CDR3 ends; the end is completed using the germline J gene. CDR1 is SGHTA and CDR2 is FQGNSA in the germline V gene. Between the trimmed V and J ends, which lost 0 bases and 7 bases, there was a span of 9 bases. The length of the CDR3 is 13 residues.